Detailed here is one T cell receptor beta chain. Per the study methods: The authors estimated nucleated cell counts from reference gene primer amplification. Clones were read by immunoSEQ multiplex PCR, and TCRdb kept only the in-frame ones, dropping some. The V and J calls and clone size come from that table; D and trimming were worked out from the DNA. The sample consists of over 40,000 clones, 91% of them appearing once. These data come from a study of blood T cell repertoires in COVID-19. There are 16 residues in the CDR3. Germline CDR1 and CDR2: SEHNR and FQNEAQ (reference sequence). Unmatched junction bases numbered 8, after V lost 5 bases and J lost 0 bases.

The receptor was isolated from a man in his 70s with active COVID-19. V is TRBV7-9 and J is TRBJ2-7; 9 positions match TRBD1. Sequencing was carried out using peripheral blood. CDR3 bases: TGTGCCAGCAGCCTAACCGGGACAGGGAGCTCCTACGAGCAGTACTTC. Residues: CASSLTGTGSSYEQYF.